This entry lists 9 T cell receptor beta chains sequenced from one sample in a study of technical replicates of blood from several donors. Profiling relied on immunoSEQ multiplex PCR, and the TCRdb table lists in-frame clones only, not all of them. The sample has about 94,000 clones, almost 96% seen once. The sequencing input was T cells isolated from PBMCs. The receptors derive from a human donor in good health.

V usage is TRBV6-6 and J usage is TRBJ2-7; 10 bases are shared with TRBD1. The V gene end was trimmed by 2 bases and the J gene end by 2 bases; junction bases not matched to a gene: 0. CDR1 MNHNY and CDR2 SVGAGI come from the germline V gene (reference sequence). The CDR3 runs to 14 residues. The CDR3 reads CASSYGTGAYEQYF. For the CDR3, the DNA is TGTGCCAGCAGTTACGGGACAGGGGCCTACGAGCAGTACTTC.

The CDR3 bases are TGTGCCAGCAGCCCCCGTAGGGGAGAGCGCCGGGAGGCAGATACGCAGTATTTT. Amino acid sequence: CASSPRRGERREADTQYF. The chain couples TRBV11-3 to TRBJ2-3; TRBD2 agrees at 7 bases. Per the germline V gene, CDR1 is SGHNT and CDR2 is YENEEA. J lost 4 bases, V lost 5 bases, and 18 bases had no gene match. This CDR3 contains 18 residues. The variable domain in full, with the rest retrieved from reference TRBV11-3 and TRBJ2-3, is EAGVVQSPRYKIIEKKQPVAFWCNPISGHNTLYWYLQNLGQGPELLIRYENEEAVDDSQLPKDRFSAERLKGVDSTLKIQPAELGDSAVYLCASSPRRGERREADTQYFGPGTRLTVL.

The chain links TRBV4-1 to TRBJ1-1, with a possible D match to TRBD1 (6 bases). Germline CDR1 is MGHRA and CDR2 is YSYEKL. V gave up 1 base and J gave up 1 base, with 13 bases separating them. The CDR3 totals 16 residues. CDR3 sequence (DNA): TGCGCCAGCAGCCAAGGGTTCAGGGGAGCGAACACTGAAGCTTTCTTT. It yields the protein CASSQGFRGANTEAFF.

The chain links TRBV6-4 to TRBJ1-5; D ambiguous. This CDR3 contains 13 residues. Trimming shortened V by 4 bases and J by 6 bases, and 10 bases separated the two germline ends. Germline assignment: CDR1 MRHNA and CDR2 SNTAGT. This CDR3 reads CASSVWAGQPQHF. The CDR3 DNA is TGTGCCAGCAGTGTGTGGGCGGGTCAGCCCCAGCATTTT.

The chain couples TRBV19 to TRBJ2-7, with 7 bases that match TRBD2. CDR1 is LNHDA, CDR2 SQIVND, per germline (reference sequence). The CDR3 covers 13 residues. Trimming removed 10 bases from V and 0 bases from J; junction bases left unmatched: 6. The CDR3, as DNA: TGTGCCACTACCGGGAGGAGCTCCTACGAGCAGTACTTC. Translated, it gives CATTGRSSYEQYF.

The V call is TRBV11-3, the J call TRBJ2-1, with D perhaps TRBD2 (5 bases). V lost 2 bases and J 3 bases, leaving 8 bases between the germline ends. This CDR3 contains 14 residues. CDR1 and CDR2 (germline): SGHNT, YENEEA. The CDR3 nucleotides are TGTGCCAGCAGCTTAACACGGGGCTACAATGAGCAGTTCTTC. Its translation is CASSLTRGYNEQFF.

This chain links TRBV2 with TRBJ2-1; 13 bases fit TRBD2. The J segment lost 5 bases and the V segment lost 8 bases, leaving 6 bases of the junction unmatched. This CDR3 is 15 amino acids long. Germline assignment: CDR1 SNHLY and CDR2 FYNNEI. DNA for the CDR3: TGTGCCAGCGGGGGGACTAGCGGGGCAAACAATGAGCAGTTCTTC. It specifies CASGGTSGANNEQFF. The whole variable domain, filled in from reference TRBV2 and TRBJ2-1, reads EPEVTQTPSHQVTQMGQEVILRCVPISNHLYFYWYRQILGQKVEFLVSFYNNEISEKSEIFDDQFSVERPDGSNFTLKIRSTKLEDSAMYFCASGGTSGANNEQFFGPGTRLTVL.

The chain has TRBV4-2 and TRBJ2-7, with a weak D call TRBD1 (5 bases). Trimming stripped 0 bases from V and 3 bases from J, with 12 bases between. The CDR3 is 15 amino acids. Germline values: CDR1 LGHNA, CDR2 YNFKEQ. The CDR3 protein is CASSQDQTGVYEQYF. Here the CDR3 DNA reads TGTGCCAGCAGCCAAGATCAAACAGGAGTCTACGAGCAGTACTTC.

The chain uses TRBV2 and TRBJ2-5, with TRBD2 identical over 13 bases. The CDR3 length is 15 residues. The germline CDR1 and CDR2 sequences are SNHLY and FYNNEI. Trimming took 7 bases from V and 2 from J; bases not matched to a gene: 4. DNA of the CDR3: TGTGCCAGCACCGAGACTAGCGGGGGGCAAGAGACCCAGTACTTC. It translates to CASTETSGGQETQYF. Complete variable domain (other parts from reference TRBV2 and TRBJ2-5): EPEVTQTPSHQVTQMGQEVILRCVPISNHLYFYWYRQILGQKVEFLVSFYNNEISEKSEIFDDQFSVERPDGSNFTLKIRSTKLEDSAMYFCASTETSGGQETQYFGPGTRLLVL.